These T cell receptor beta chains were read from a single sample in a study of cytotoxic CD8 clonotypes in ibrutinib-treated CLL. This table comes from immunoSEQ multiplex PCR, and its TCRdb copy is limited to in-frame clones, with some not included. The sample lists about 200,000 clones; over 60% were seen once. The source material was PBMCs, sampled after 24 months of ibrutinib treatment. Receptors originate from a human donor with chronic lymphocytic leukemia. The CDR3 runs from the conserved cysteine through the conserved F or W. Fields, in order: clone size, V gene, J gene, D gene, CDR3 DNA, CDR3 protein. A D gene is named only where the DNA matches it firmly. Rows may omit the clone size; those that give it use once, few, many or a size class.

size: -; V: TRBV27; J: TRBJ2-1; D: -; DNA: TGTGCCAGCAGAGTGCTAGCGTCCAGCTCCTACAATGAGCAGTTCTTC; CDR3: CASRVLASSSYNEQFF
size: -; V: TRBV10-1; J: TRBJ2-7; D: TRBD2; DNA: TGCGCCCGACTAAGACTTAGGACTAGCGGGAGGCGCACCTACGAGCAGTACTTC; CDR3: CARLRLRTSGRRTYEQYF
size: -; V: TRBV4-1; J: TRBJ2-7; D: TRBD1; DNA: TGCGCCAGCAGCCACCCCGACAGGGCCTACGAGCAGTACTTC; CDR3: CASSHPDRAYEQYF
size: -; V: TRBV5-1; J: TRBJ1-2; D: -; DNA: TGCGCCAGCAGCAGGGACCTGAGGCTCTATGGCTACACCTTC; CDR3: CASSRDLRLYGYTF
size: -; V: TRBV18; J: TRBJ2-3; D: TRBD2; DNA: TGTGCCAGCTCACAACGGACTAGCGGAGGCACAGATACGCAGTATTTT; CDR3: CASSQRTSGGTDTQYF
size: -; V: TRBV19; J: TRBJ1-1; D: -; DNA: TGTGCCAGTAGCGGTGGCAGGGGCACTGAAGCTTTCTTT; CDR3: CASSGGRGTEAFF
size: -; V: TRBV27; J: TRBJ1-1; D: -; DNA: TGTGCCAGCAGTAGGGGACGGTTGGGTGAAGCTTTCTTT; CDR3: CASSRGRLGEAFF
size: few; V: TRBV9; J: TRBJ2-1; D: -; DNA: TGTGCCAGCAGCGTGGACATATCCTACAATGAGCAGTTCTTC; CDR3: CASSVDISYNEQFF
size: -; V: TRBV28; J: TRBJ2-1; D: -; DNA: TGTGCCAGCAGTTTGGACGGGAATGAGCAGTTCTTC; CDR3: CASSLDGNEQFF
size: -; V: TRBV27; J: TRBJ1-4; D: -; DNA: TGTGCCAGGAGCCCCTCAACAGGGATCCCATTCTCAACTAATGAAAAACTGTTTTTT; CDR3: CARSPSTGIPFSTNEKLFF
size: -; V: TRBV10-2; J: TRBJ2-1; D: TRBD1; DNA: TGCGCCAGCAGCCCCGGGACAGGGGGAAACAATGAGCAGTTCTTC; CDR3: CASSPGTGGNNEQFF
size: -; V: TRBV19; J: TRBJ2-5; D: TRBD2; DNA: TGTGCCAGTAGTATCGGAGCCGGGGGGACGAGAGAGACCCAGTACTTC; CDR3: CASSIGAGGTRETQYF
size: few; V: TRBV11-3; J: TRBJ2-1; D: TRBD2; DNA: TGTGCCAGCAGCTTAGCTAGCGGGACAAATGAGCAGTTCTTC; CDR3: CASSLASGTNEQFF
size: -; V: TRBV6-6; J: TRBJ2-7; D: -; DNA: TGTGCCAGCAGTTACTTCTACGAGCAGTACTTC; CDR3: CASSYFYEQYF
size: -; V: TRBV27; J: TRBJ2-7; D: TRBD2; DNA: TGTGCCAGCAGTTCCCACGAGGCGGGAGCCTACGAGCAGTACTTC; CDR3: CASSSHEAGAYEQYF
size: few; V: TRBV19; J: TRBJ2-6; D: TRBD2; DNA: TGTGCCAGTAGTATGACTAGCGGGGCCTCTGGGGCCAACGTCCTGACTTTC; CDR3: CASSMTSGASGANVLTF
size: -; V: TRBV7-5; J: TRBJ2-7; D: -; DNA: TGTGTCAGAAGCGCCCACCCAAGAACACTCTACGAGCAGTACTTC; CDR3: CVRSAHPRTLYEQYF
size: -; V: TRBV4-1; J: TRBJ2-6; D: TRBD2; DNA: TGCGCCAGCAGCCAAGACTGGCGGCGCGGGACTAGCGGGACTGGGGCCAACGTCCTGACTTTC; CDR3: CASSQDWRRGTSGTGANVLTF
size: few; V: TRBV7-3; J: TRBJ2-3; D: -; DNA: TGTGCCAGCAGCTCCGGCCTGCAGCAGTATTTT; CDR3: CASSSGLQQYF
size: -; V: TRBV5-1; J: TRBJ1-2; D: TRBD1; DNA: TGCGCCAGCAGCCCGTCGTCAGGGGGCGTCGGCTATGGCTACACCTTC; CDR3: CASSPSSGGVGYGYTF
size: -; V: TRBV27; J: TRBJ1-4; D: TRBD1; DNA: TGTGCCAGCAGTTTAAGGTTTCAGGCAGGGGGTGAAAAACTGTTTTTT; CDR3: CASSLRFQAGGEKLFF
size: once; V: TRBV20-1; J: TRBJ2-7; D: -; DNA: TGCAGTGCTCCCACTAGAAACGAGCAGTACTTC; CDR3: CSAPTRNEQYF
size: -; V: TRBV5-1; J: TRBJ2-1; D: -; DNA: TGCGCCAGCAGCTTGGTCTACAATGAGCAGTTCTTC; CDR3: CASSLVYNEQFF
size: few; V: TRBV27; J: TRBJ2-2; D: -; DNA: TGTGCCTCCGGGTCCGGGGAGCTGTTTTTT; CDR3: CASGSGELFF
size: -; V: TRBV5-1; J: TRBJ2-1; D: TRBD1; DNA: TGCGCCAGCAGCTTGGTCCAGGGGGCTAACGATGAGCAGTTCTTC; CDR3: CASSLVQGANDEQFF
size: -; V: TRBV6-5; J: TRBJ1-1; D: TRBD1; DNA: TGTGCCAGCAGTTACAGGGGGCGGAACACTGAAGCTTTCTTT; CDR3: CASSYRGRNTEAFF
size: few; V: TRBV5-4; J: TRBJ2-2; D: TRBD2; DNA: TGTGCCAGCAGCAGTGGGACTAGCGGTAACACCGGGGAGCTGTTTTTT; CDR3: CASSSGTSGNTGELFF
size: -; V: TRBV5-4; J: TRBJ2-1; D: TRBD2; DNA: TGTGCCAGCAGCTTGCAAAGCGGGAGTACTGAGCAGTTCTTC; CDR3: CASSLQSGSTEQFF
size: -; V: TRBV28; J: TRBJ2-7; D: -; DNA: TGTGCCAGCAGTCTTCCGCTTACCGCCTACGAGCAGTACTTC; CDR3: CASSLPLTAYEQYF
size: -; V: TRBV30; J: TRBJ2-3; D: -; DNA: TGTGCCTGGAGTGGCGGGCCCCGCACAGATACGCAGTATTTT; CDR3: CAWSGGPRTDTQYF
size: -; V: TRBV18; J: TRBJ2-7; D: -; DNA: TGTGCCAGCTCACCAATCAGGGGAACCTCCTACGAGCAGTACTTC; CDR3: CASSPIRGTSYEQYF
size: -; V: TRBV6-4; J: TRBJ2-7; D: TRBD1; DNA: TGTGCCAGCAGTGATGGACAGGGGGCCTACGAGCAGTACTTC; CDR3: CASSDGQGAYEQYF
size: once; V: TRBV28; J: TRBJ1-4; D: TRBD1; DNA: TGTGCCAGCAGTTTATGGGGCAGGGGGCAAGTAGGAGAAAAACTGTTTTTT; CDR3: CASSLWGRGQVGEKLFF
size: -; V: TRBV7-9; J: TRBJ1-5; D: -; DNA: TGTGCCAGCAGCTTCCCCACAGACAATCAGCCCCAGCATTTT; CDR3: CASSFPTDNQPQHF
size: -; V: TRBV11-1; J: TRBJ2-7; D: -; DNA: TGTGCCAGCAGCCCCGCACACGGCAGGGGATCCTACGAGCAGTACTTC; CDR3: CASSPAHGRGSYEQYF